The clone carrying this T cell receptor (beta chain) was counted between two and nine times. Its antigen is unknown. Molecules of cDNA were individually given unique molecular identifiers that were attached to them. TCRdb reprocessed the 5' RACE reads with MiXCR, giving one entry per CDR3 protein. The sample gives over 60,000 distinct CDR3 sequences, around 9.1% of which show up once; 6% to 8% is in the top ten. This entry is derived from a study of early T cells in non-severe SARS-CoV-2 infection. Study-wide results and limits: Sequences matched to VDJdb favored anti-spike CD8 responses, while private and CD4 specificities were missed.

V lost 7 bases and J 0 bases, leaving 18 bases between the germline ends. This CDR3 region has 16 residues. The chain has TRBV12-3 or TRBV12-4 and TRBJ1-1; a possible D gene is TRBD1 (5 bases). The source is an adult who was a healthcare worker with PCR-confirmed SARS-CoV-2 infection or an uninfected control (not recorded which). Sequenced material: whole blood, taken at baseline. The CDR3 DNA reads TGTGCCAGCATCCCGCGAATGGGAGGGGTGAACACTGAAGCTTTCTTT. Residues: CASIPRMGGVNTEAFF.